Reported below is one T cell receptor beta chain. The CDR3 is 14 residues long. V was pared by 5 bases and J by 0 bases, with 7 bases between. Germline CDR1 and CDR2: SNHLY and FYNNEI. Cohort allocation depended upon clinical history that participants reported. This sample stems from a study of blood T cell repertoires in COVID-19. Study-level information: Spain, Italy and the United States supplied samples that represented acute and convalescent COVID-19. Sources were T cells, B-cell-depleted T cells, or PBMCs; the material itself was cDNA or gDNA.

As handled by the study authors: Estimation of nucleated cell counts was performed using reference gene primer amplification. Method: immunoSEQ multiplex PCR; TCRdb's copy keeps in-frame clones and lacks some. The V and J calls and clone size were taken over from that table, and D and trimming were inferred from the DNA. The repertoire consists of some 140,000 clones, with roughly 83% occurring once and the leading ten covering less than 7%. The rearrangement links TRBV2 to TRBJ2-2; D is perhaps TRBD2 (6 bases). The TCR comes from a man aged 40-50 years with acute COVID-19. Sequencing was performed on PBMCs or T cells enriched from blood (not recorded which). The CDR3 loop is CASSRDSNTGELFF. In DNA form, the CDR3 reads TGTGCCAGCAGTAGGGACTCGAACACCGGGGAGCTGTTTTTT.